Given below is one TCR beta chain in context. TCRdb processed the 5' RACE reads anew with MiXCR; each CDR3 protein has one entry. The sample records almost 65,000 distinct CDR3 sequences, about 19% being singletons. The record originates from a study of HIV-infected patients and healthy controls. The clonotype comes from a human donor in good health. Sample: CD4+ T cells from blood.

CDR3 amino acids: CSARERANEAFF. The DNA of the CDR3 is TGCAGTGCTAGAGAAAGGGCCAATGAAGCTTTCTTT. This chain joins TRBV20-1 and TRBJ1-1; D not resolved. V was clipped by 0 bases and J by 7 bases, with 9 bases between them. CDR1 and CDR2 from the germline V gene are DFQATT and SNEGSKA (reference sequence). The CDR3 runs to 12 residues.